Each of the 10 T cell receptor beta chains below was sequenced from the same sample in a study of T-cell memory formation after mild COVID-19. Using its own MiXCR run on the 5' RACE reads, TCRdb lists one record per CDR3 protein. The sample lists fewer than 250,000 distinct CDR3 sequences; approximately 30% were seen once. The sequenced material came from PBMCs or a T cell subset sorted from them (not recorded which). The receptor set was obtained from an adult woman who had mild COVID-19 (a few samples of this study predate the infection). Cell type and time point are not known.

The chain carries TRBV7-9 and TRBJ2-7, with no clear D. Germline V gene sequence: CDR1 SEHNR, CDR2 FQNEAQ (reference sequence). This CDR3 region has 13 residues. V shed 1 base and J shed 3 bases, with 7 bases lying between them. The CDR3 sequence: CASSLDQHYEQYF. The CDR3, as DNA: TGTGCCAGCAGCTTAGACCAGCACTACGAGCAGTACTTC. Full variable domain (outside the CDR3, taken from reference TRBV7-9 and TRBJ2-7): DTGVSQNPRHKITKRGQNVTFRCDPISEHNRLYWYRQTLGQGPEFLTYFQNEAQLEKSRLLSDRFSAERPKGSFSTLEIQRTEQGDSAMYLCASSLDQHYEQYFGPGTRLTVT.

This clonotype has ten or more counts. This chain connects TRBV29-1 to TRBJ2-1; 10 bases line up with TRBD2. V was clipped by 7 bases and J by 4 bases; unmatched bases: 10. Germline V CDR1 and CDR2: SQVTM, ANQGSEA. This CDR3 has 15 amino acids. Here the CDR3 reads CSGRTGTSVYNEQFF. For the CDR3, the DNA is TGCAGCGGTCGGACCGGGACTAGCGTTTACAATGAGCAGTTCTTC.

In its sample, this clonotype was seen a few times. The V and J genes are TRBV6-5 and TRBJ2-4; 11 nucleotides align to TRBD2. With V trimmed by 6 bases and J by 0 bases, 7 bases remained unmatched. In germline, CDR1 is MNHEY, CDR2 SVGAGI. The CDR3 consists of 17 residues. The CDR3 nucleotides are TGTGCCAGCAGGTCCCGACTAGCGGGGATAGCCAAAAACATTCAGTACTTC. This translates into CASRSRLAGIAKNIQYF.

The sample holds a few counts of this clonotype. J is TRBJ2-2 and V is TRBV5-1, with 8 bases aligning to TRBD1. In germline, CDR1 is SGHRS, CDR2 YFSETQ. Germline trimming cut 0 bases from V and 9 bases from J; bases unmatched to any gene: 7. The CDR3 spans 15 residues. CDR3 residues: CASSLVGQGIRELFF. CDR3 nucleotide sequence: TGCGCCAGCAGCTTGGTAGGACAGGGCATTCGGGAGCTGTTTTTT.

The rearrangement links TRBV5-6 to TRBJ2-5; TRBD1 agrees at 10 bases. Germline assignment: CDR1 SGHDT and CDR2 YYEEEE. Trimming took 3 bases from V and 6 from J; bases not matched to a gene: 2. The CDR3 runs to 13 residues. CDR3 sequence reads: CASSWGQGKTQYF. DNA of the CDR3: TGTGCCAGCAGCTGGGGACAGGGGAAGACCCAGTACTTC.

The chain combines TRBV9 with TRBJ2-1, with 12 bases identical to TRBD1. From germline, CDR1 is SGDLS and CDR2 YYNGEE. CDR3 size: 15 residues. The junction had 4 bases not matched to a gene; V was cut back by 3 bases and J by 6 bases. CDR3 sequence (DNA): TGTGCCAGCAGCGAAGGGACAGGGGGCTTCAATGAGCAGTTCTTC. Translation: CASSEGTGGFNEQFF. The full variable domain, its missing parts supplied by reference TRBV9 and TRBJ2-1, is DSGVTQTPKHLITATGQRVTLRCSPRSGDLSVYWYQQSLDQGLQFLIQYYNGEERAKGNILERFSAQQFPDLHSELNLSSLELGDSALYFCASSEGTGGFNEQFFGPGTRLTVL.

This clonotype was recorded at least ten times. The genes are TRBV5-5 and TRBJ1-4; D remains unclear. Germline assignment: CDR1 SGHKS and CDR2 YYEKEE (reference sequence). The CDR3 sequence is 11 residues long. V lost 2 bases and J lost 8, with 4 bases in between. The CDR3: CASSFGEKLFF. The CDR3 DNA is TGTGCCAGCAGCTTTGGGGAAAAACTGTTTTTT.

This clonotype was observed many times. V is TRBV7-9 and J is TRBJ2-1, with 10 positions matching TRBD2. CDR1 is SEHNR, CDR2 FQNEAQ, per germline (reference sequence). The CDR3 is 13 residues long. V was pared by 6 bases and J by 9 bases, with 5 bases of the junction left unmatched. This CDR3 is CASRQRGGSEQFF. CDR3 DNA sequence: TGTGCCAGCAGGCAGCGGGGGGGAAGTGAGCAGTTCTTC.

The V gene is TRBV24-1, the J gene TRBJ1-5; 7 positions match TRBD1. CDR1 is KGHDR and CDR2 is SFDVKD in the germline V gene. The CDR3 covers 13 residues. The V segment lost 5 bases and the J segment 6 bases; nucleotides outside the gene matches: 3. CDR3 region: CATSGQGGQPQHF. The CDR3, as DNA: TGTGCCACCAGTGGGCAGGGGGGTCAGCCCCAGCATTTT.

This clonotype was seen more than once but under ten times. The V and J genes are TRBV24-1 and TRBJ2-1, with 9 bases matching TRBD2. J gave up 10 bases and V 9 bases, and 12 bases lay outside the gene matches. This CDR3 comprises 14 residues. Germline values: CDR1 KGHDR, CDR2 SFDVKD. Here the CDR3 DNA reads TGTGCCACCGGAGCCGCGGGAGGGTTCTCCGAGCAGTTCTTC. Its translation is CATGAAGGFSEQFF.